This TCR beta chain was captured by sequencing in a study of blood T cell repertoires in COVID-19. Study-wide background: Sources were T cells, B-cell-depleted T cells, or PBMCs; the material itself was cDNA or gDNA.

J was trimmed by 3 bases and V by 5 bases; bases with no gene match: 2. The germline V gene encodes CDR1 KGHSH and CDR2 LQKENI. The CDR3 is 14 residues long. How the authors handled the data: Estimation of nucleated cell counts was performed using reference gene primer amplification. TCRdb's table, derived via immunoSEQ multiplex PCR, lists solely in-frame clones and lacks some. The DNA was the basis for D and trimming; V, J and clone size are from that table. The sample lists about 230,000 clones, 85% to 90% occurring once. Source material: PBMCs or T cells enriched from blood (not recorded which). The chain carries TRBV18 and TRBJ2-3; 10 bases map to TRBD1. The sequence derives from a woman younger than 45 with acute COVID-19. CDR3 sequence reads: CASSGDRGTDTQYF. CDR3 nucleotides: TGTGCCAGCTCAGGGGACAGGGGAACAGATACGCAGTATTTT.